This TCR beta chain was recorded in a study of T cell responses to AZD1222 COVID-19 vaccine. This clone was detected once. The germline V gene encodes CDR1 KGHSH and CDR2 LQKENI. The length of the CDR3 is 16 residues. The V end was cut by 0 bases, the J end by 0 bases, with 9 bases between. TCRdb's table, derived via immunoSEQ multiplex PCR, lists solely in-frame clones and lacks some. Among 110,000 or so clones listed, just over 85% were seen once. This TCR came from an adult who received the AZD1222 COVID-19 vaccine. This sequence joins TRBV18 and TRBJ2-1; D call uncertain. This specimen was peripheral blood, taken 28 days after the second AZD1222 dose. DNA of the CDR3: TGTGCCAGCTCACCACCAGGTTCTTACTCCTACAATGAGCAGTTCTTC. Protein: CASSPPGSYSYNEQFF.